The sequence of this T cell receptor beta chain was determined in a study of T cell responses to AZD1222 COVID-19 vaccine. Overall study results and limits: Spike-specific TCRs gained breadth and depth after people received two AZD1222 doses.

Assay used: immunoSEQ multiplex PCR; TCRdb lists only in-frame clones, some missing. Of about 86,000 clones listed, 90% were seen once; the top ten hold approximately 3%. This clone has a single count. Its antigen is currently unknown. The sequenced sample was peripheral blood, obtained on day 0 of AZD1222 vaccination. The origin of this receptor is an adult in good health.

The CDR3 DNA reads TGTGCCAGCAGCTTAAGGCTTGGGGCCGGGACTAGCGGGTCTTACGAGCAGTACTTC. This codes for CASSLRLGAGTSGSYEQYF. V gene TRBV11-2 combines with J gene TRBJ2-7; TRBD2 aligns across 12 bases. From germline, CDR1 is SGHAT and CDR2 FQNNGV. The CDR3 totals 19 residues. Trimming cost V 2 bases and J 4 bases; bases outside gene matches: 15. The full variable domain, completed using reference TRBV11-2 and TRBJ2-7, is EAGVAQSPRYKIIEKRQSVAFWCNPISGHATLYWYQQILGQGPKLLIQFQNNGVVDDSQLPKDRFSAERLKGVDSTLKIQPAKLEDSAVYLCASSLRLGAGTSGSYEQYFGPGTRLTVT.